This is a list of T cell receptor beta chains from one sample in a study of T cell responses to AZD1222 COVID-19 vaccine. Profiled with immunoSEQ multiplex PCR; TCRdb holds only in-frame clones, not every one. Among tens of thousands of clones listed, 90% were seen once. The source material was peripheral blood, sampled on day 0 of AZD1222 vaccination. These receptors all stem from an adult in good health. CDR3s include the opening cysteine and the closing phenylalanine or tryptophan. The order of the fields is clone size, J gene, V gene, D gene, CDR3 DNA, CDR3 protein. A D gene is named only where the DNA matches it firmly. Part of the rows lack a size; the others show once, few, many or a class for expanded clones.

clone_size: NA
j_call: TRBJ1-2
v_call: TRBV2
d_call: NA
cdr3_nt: TGTGCCAGCAGTGAAGGGGGTTCTAACTATGGCTACACCTTC
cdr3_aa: CASSEGGSNYGYTF

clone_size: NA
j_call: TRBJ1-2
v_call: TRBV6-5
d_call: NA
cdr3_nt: TGTGCCAGCAGTTTCACTCGACAGCCATTTCATGGCTACACCTTC
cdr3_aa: CASSFTRQPFHGYTF

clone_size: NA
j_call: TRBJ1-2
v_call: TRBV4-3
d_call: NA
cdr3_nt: TGCGCCAGCAGCCAGGAATCACAGGGAAGGGCCTTTGGCTACACCTTC
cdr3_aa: CASSQESQGRAFGYTF

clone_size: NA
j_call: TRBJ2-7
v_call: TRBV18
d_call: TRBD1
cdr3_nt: TGTGCCAGCTCACTAGGGACAGCTTGGAACTACGAGCAGTACTTC
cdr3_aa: CASSLGTAWNYEQYF

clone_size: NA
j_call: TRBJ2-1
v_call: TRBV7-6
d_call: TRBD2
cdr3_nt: TGTGCCAGCAGCTTAGATGTTGCGGGGGGGTACAATGAGCAGTTCTTC
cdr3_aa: CASSLDVAGGYNEQFF

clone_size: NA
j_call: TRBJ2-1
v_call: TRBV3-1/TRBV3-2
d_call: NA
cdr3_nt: TGTGCCACCCGTATCTACAATGAGCAGTTCTTC
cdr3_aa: CATRIYNEQFF

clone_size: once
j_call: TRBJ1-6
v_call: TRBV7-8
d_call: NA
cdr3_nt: TGTGCCAGCAGCTGGCGTCCAGGGGACGGTTCACCCCTCCACTTT
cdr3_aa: CASSWRPGDGSPLHF

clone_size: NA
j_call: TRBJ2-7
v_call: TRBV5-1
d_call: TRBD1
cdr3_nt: TGCGCCAGCAGCTGGACAGGACAGGGTGCGGCCTACGAGCAGTACTTC
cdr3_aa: CASSWTGQGAAYEQYF

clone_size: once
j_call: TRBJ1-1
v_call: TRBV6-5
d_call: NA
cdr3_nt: TGTGCCAGCGGGGGGGCCGGGCTGGAAGCTTTCTTT
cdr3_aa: CASGGAGLEAFF

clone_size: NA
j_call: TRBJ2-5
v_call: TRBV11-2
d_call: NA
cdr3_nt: TGTGCCAGCTCTCGGTGGGGGACCCAGTACTTC
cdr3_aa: CASSRWGTQYF

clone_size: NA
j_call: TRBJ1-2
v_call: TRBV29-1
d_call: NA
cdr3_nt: TGCAGCGCCGCGGCGACTGGGTATGGCTACACCTTC
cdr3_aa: CSAAATGYGYTF

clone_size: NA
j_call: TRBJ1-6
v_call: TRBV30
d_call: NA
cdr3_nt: TGTGCCTGGAGTCTCCAACAGGGTTCCAATTCACCCCTCCACTTT
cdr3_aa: CAWSLQQGSNSPLHF

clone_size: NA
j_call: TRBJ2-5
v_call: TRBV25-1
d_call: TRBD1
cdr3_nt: TGTGCCAGCAGCCCGTACAGGGGTGGGGAGACCCAGTACTTC
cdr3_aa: CASSPYRGGETQYF

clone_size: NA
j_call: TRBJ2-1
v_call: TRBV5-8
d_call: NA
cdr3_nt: TGTGCCAGCAGTTTCTGGAACCAGGTCGACAATGAGCAGTTCTTC
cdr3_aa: CASSFWNQVDNEQFF

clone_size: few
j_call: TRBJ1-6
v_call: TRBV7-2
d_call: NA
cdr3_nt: TGTGCCAGCAGCCTCGTAGCTGATTCACCCCTCCACTTT
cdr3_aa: CASSLVADSPLHF

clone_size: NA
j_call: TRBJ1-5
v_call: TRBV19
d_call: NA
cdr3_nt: TGTGCCAGTAAAGTGGGAAATCAGCCCCAGCATTTT
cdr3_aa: CASKVGNQPQHF

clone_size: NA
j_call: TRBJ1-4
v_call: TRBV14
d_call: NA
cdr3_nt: TGTGCCAGCAGCCAAGATCTGGGGGCGGGAGAAAAACTGTTTTTT
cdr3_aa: CASSQDLGAGEKLFF

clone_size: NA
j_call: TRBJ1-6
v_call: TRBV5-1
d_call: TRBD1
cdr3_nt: TGCGCCAGCAGCTTGGAGCAGGGGGGTAATTCACCCCTCCACTTT
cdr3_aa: CASSLEQGGNSPLHF

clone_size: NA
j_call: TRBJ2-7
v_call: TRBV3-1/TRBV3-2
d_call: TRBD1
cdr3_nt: TGTGCCAGCAGCCAAGCTCCGGGACAGGGCAGGTACGAGCAGTACTTC
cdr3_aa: CASSQAPGQGRYEQYF

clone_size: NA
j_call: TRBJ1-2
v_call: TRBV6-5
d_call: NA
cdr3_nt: TGTGCCAGCACCATGGGGGGATGGGGCTACACCTTC
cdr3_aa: CASTMGGWGYTF

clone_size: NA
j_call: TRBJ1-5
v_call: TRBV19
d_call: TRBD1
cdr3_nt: TGTGCCAGCGACATGGGACAGAATTATCAGCCCCAGCATTTT
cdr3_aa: CASDMGQNYQPQHF

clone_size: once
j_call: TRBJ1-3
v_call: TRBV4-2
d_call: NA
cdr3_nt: TGTGCCAGCAGCCAAGATTACCCAGGGATCATTAGGAACACCATATATTTT
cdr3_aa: CASSQDYPGIIRNTIYF

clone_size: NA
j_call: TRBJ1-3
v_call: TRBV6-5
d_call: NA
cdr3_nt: TGTGCCAGCAGGCCCGACAGGAGCTCTGGAAACACCATATATTTT
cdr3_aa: CASRPDRSSGNTIYF

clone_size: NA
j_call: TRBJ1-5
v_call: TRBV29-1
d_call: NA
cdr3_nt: TGCAGCGTTAGCGGACATAGCAATCAGCCCCAGCATTTT
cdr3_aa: CSVSGHSNQPQHF

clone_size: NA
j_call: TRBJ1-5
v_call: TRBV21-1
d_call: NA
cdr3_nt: TGTGCCAGCAGCAAAGCCGGGACAGGGACAGAGCCCCAGCATTTT
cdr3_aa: CASSKAGTGTEPQHF

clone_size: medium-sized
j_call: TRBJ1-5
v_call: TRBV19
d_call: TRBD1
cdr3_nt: TGTGCCAGTAGGCGGACTGGGACAGCCTATAGCAATCAGCCCCAGCATTTT
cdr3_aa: CASRRTGTAYSNQPQHF